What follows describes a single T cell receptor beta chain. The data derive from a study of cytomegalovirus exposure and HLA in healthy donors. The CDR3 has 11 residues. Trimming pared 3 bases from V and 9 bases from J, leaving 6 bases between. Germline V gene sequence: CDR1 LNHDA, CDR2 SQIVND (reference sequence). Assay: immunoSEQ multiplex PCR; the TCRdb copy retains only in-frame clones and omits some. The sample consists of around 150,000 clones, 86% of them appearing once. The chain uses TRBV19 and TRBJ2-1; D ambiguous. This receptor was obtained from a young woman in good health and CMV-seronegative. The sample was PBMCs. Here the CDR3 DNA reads TGTGCCAGTAGTATCCCTAGTGAGCAGTTCTTC. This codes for CASSIPSEQFF.